This T cell receptor (beta chain) was recorded in a study of radiotherapy plus CTLA-4 blockade in lung cancer. As for the study in general: 15% to 20% of patients responded objectively, and about 32% achieved disease control. General study findings and limits: Radiotherapy with ipilimumab was followed by blood expansion of tumor-derived clones. How blood T cell clones changed early, along with interferon-beta, reportedly forecast response best.

The CDR3 loop spans 14 amino acids. Germline V gene data show CDR1 as MNHEY and CDR2 as SVGAGI. With 1 base removed from V and 0 bases from J, the gap between germline ends came to 5 bases. The study gave focal radiation plus ipilimumab CTLA-4 blockade to patients with chemo-refractory metastatic non-small-cell lung cancer. Clones were sequenced by immunoSEQ multiplex PCR, and TCRdb holds only the in-frame ones, with some missing. The table shows more than 95,000 clones, with approximately 84% occurring only once. Details on this clone: As yet, its antigen is unknown.

This TCR derives from a human donor with non-small cell lung cancer who had a partial response to radiotherapy plus ipilimumab. The sample in question was peripheral blood, obtained from a patient treated with radiotherapy plus ipilimumab. The chain has TRBV6-5 and TRBJ2-3; weak D call: TRBD1 (5 bases). CDR3 DNA sequence: TGTGCCAGCAGTTACTGGACAAGCACAGATACGCAGTATTTT. This codes for CASSYWTSTDTQYF.